One sample yielded the 6 T cell receptor beta chains listed below, sequenced in a study of blood T cell repertoires in COVID-19. Here immunoSEQ multiplex PCR was the method, and the copy in TCRdb shows in-frame clones only, minus some. The table shows 150,000 or so clones, with around 91% occurring only once. The sequenced sample was peripheral blood. These receptors were collected from a man between 18 and 29 years old with COVID-19, enrolled during active disease.

The rearrangement links TRBV2 to TRBJ2-3; TRBD2 aligns across 9 bases. CDR1 and CDR2 (germline): SNHLY, FYNNEI. The CDR3 loop spans 16 amino acids. V lost 2 bases to trimming and J lost 3 bases; unmatched junction nucleotides: 6. CDR3 nucleotides: TGTGCCAGCAGTGAAAATATAGCGGGAGTAACAGATACGCAGTATTTT. Residues: CASSENIAGVTDTQYF. Variable domain in full (rest from reference TRBV2 and TRBJ2-3): EPEVTQTPSHQVTQMGQEVILRCVPISNHLYFYWYRQILGQKVEFLVSFYNNEISEKSEIFDDQFSVERPDGSNFTLKIRSTKLEDSAMYFCASSENIAGVTDTQYFGPGTRLTVL.

The chain recombines TRBV2 with TRBJ1-2, with TRBD1 matching 10 bases. Trimming cost V 10 bases and J 6 bases; bases outside gene matches: 8. The CDR3 has 13 residues. Germline V CDR1 and CDR2: SNHLY, FYNNEI. The CDR3 bases are TGTGCCATCTATGTAGGACAGGGGGATGGCTACACCTTC. Its translation is CAIYVGQGDGYTF.

The gene calls are TRBV4-3 and TRBJ2-5; D is possibly TRBD1 (6 bases). CDR3 length: 15 residues. Germline V lookup: CDR1 LGHNA, CDR2 YSLEER. V lost 1 base and J lost 5, with 14 bases in between. CDR3 protein: CASSQGTGHKETQYF. In DNA form, the CDR3 reads TGCGCCAGCAGCCAAGGTACAGGGCACAAGGAGACCCAGTACTTC.

The chain carries TRBV21-1 and TRBJ2-4; the D segment call TRBD1 is taken from the table without a DNA check. TRBV21-1 is flagged as a pseudogene. The CDR3 is made up of 16 amino acids. CDR3 bases: TGTGCCAGCAGCAAAGTGTGTAGGGGGACCAAAAACATTCAGTACTTC. This encodes CASSKVCRGTKNIQYF.

The chain recombines TRBV5-1 with TRBJ2-7; 11 bases match TRBD1. Germline CDR1 reads SGHRS; CDR2 reads YFSETQ. The CDR3 length is 16 residues. V gave up 5 bases and J gave up 5 bases; unmatched junction bases: 12. The CDR3 coding sequence is TGCGCCAGCAGTTTGCGCCCGGGACAGGGGGGCCACGAGCAGTACTTC. Its translation: CASSLRPGQGGHEQYF.

J is TRBJ2-1 and V is TRBV3-1 (or the pseudogene TRBV3-2); 11 nucleotides line up with TRBD2. V was pared by 4 bases and J by 5 bases, with 4 bases of the junction left unmatched. CDR3 size: 15 residues. Per germline, CDR1 LGHDT and CDR2 YNNKEL (reference sequence). CDR3 coding DNA: TGTGCCAGCAGCCTCACTAGCGGGAGAAACAATGAGCAGTTCTTC. This sequence encodes CASSLTSGRNNEQFF.